The T cell receptor beta chain described here comes from a study of T cell repertoires in cytomegalovirus infection. Turning to the study itself: CMV infection together with matching HLA type was indicated by public TCR beta signatures.

The study's findings and limits: HLA-C-restricted, CMV-specific TCR beta clonotypes were dominant ex vivo. The cumulative frequency of public TCR beta families identified carriers of CMV plus the relevant HLA.

This clonotype was observed once. What it binds is not known. V dropped 2 bases and J dropped 6; count of bases not matched to a gene: 8. Per germline, CDR1 MDHEN and CDR2 SYDVKM. CDR3 length equals 15 residues. TCRdb re-called the reads through MiXCR, storing one row per CDR3 protein. This repertoire shows 510,000 or so distinct CDR3 sequences, roughly 29% found once; its top ten account for approximately 13%. The sample taken for sequencing was PBMCs. The genes are TRBV28 and TRBJ1-2, with 8 bases matching TRBD1. The source is a human donor in good health (CMV status not recorded). Some clones in this sample may be carry-over from other donors' samples. The chain's CDR3 is CASSLPGGDRNGYTF. DNA of the CDR3: TGTGCCAGCAGTTTACCAGGGGGCGATAGGAATGGCTACACCTTC.